The 30 T cell receptor beta chains below come from one sample, sequenced in a study of T and B cells in COVID-19 patients. BIOMED2 TRB-A/B primer pools were used in multiplex TRB PCR. MiXCR, run by TCRdb on the multiplex PCR reads, gives a single entry per CDR3 protein. The sample includes fewer than 1,500 distinct CDR3 sequences, about 29% of them seen just once. From blood, 250-500 ng of genomic DNA served as TRB template. The sequencing input was blood. The receptor set was obtained from a human donor with active COVID-19.

The rearrangement links TRBV12-5 to TRBJ2-1; D may correspond to TRBD1 or TRBD2 (5 bases each). Germline V gene sequence: CDR1 LGHNT, CDR2 FRNRAP. The V end was cut by 6 bases, the J end by 4 bases, with 13 bases between. The CDR3 sequence is 14 residues long. In DNA form, the CDR3 reads TGTGCTAGTGGCGATGGTGGGGGATACAATGAGCAGTTCTTC. The encoded protein is CASGDGGGYNEQFF. Full variable domain (remainder filled in from reference TRBV12-5 and TRBJ2-1): DARVTQTPRHKVTEMGQEVTMRCQPILGHNTVFWYRQTMMQGLELLAYFRNRAPLDDSGMPKDRFSAEMPDATLATLKIQPSEPRDSAVYFCASGDGGGYNEQFFGPGTRLTVL.

To note about this clonotype: One end of the junction fails to match germline, which may point to a read error. The rearrangement joins TRBV18 to TRBJ2-3, with no clear D. The CDR3 extends over 16 amino acids. The germline V gene has CDR1 KGHSH and CDR2 LQKENI. The CDR3 nucleotides are TGTGCCAGCTCGCCACAGACGGTGTCTAGCACAGATACGCAGTATTTT. It is translated as CASSPQTVSSTDTQYF.

As to this clonotype: A read error may be the cause here, since a much bigger clone is one base away. The gene calls are TRBV5-1 and TRBJ2-3, with 13 bases lining up with TRBD2. The CDR3 length is 20 residues. CDR1 and CDR2 from the germline V gene are SGHRS and YFSETQ. CDR3 in amino acids: CASSLTVGLAGSVGTDAQYF. The CDR3 DNA follows: TGCGCCAGCAGCTTAACGGTGGGACTAGCGGGGAGCGTAGGCACAGATGCGCAGTATTTT. Full variable domain (remainder filled in from reference TRBV5-1 and TRBJ2-3): KAGVTQTPRYLIKTRGQQVTLSCSPISGHRSVSWYQQTPGQGLQFLFEYFSETQRNKGNFPGRFSGRQFSNSRSEMNVSTLELGDSALYLCASSLTVGLAGSVGTDAQYFGPGTRLTVL.

Remarks on this clonotype: This may arise from a read error, as a much more abundant clone is one base away. The rearrangement links TRBV6-2 or TRBV6-3 to TRBJ1-6, with 8 bases that match TRBD1. The CDR3 runs to 14 residues. With V trimmed by 4 bases and J by 11 bases, 7 bases remained unmatched. Germline loops: CDR1 MNHEY, CDR2 SVGEGT. For the CDR3, the DNA is TGTGCCAGCAGTTCCGGGACAGGCAATACACCCCTCCACTTT. This codes for CASSSGTGNTPLHF.

This clonotype was detected a few times. The rearrangement links TRBV18 to TRBJ1-1, with D uncertain. V was shortened by 1 base and J by 1 base, with 4 bases between the two germline ends. Germline-derived CDR1 and CDR2 are KGHSH and LQKENI. This CDR3 has 13 residues. CDR3 protein: CASSPQRNTEAFF. In DNA form, the CDR3 reads TGTGCCAGCTCACCACAAAGGAACACTGAAGCTTTCTTT.

This sequence joins TRBV29-1 and TRBJ2-1; D possibly corresponds to TRBD2 (5 bases). CDR3 size: 11 residues. CDR1 is SQVTM, CDR2 ANQGSEA, per germline. V was pared by 6 bases and J by 7 bases, with 10 bases between. The CDR3 here is CSVSTGNEQFF. The CDR3 coding sequence is TGCAGCGTCTCTACGGGGAATGAGCAGTTCTTC.

V usage is TRBV14 and J usage is TRBJ1-1; D remains unclear. The V end lost 4 bases, the J end lost 1 base, and 7 bases lay between the germline ends. This CDR3 has 13 amino acids. CDR1 is SGHDN and CDR2 is FVKESK in the germline V gene. The CDR3 region is CASSLRKNTEAFF. Here the CDR3 DNA reads TGTGCCAGCAGCCTTCGTAAGAACACTGAAGCTTTCTTT.

To note about this clonotype: A much larger clonotype is one base distant, so this may be a read error. The J gene is TRBJ1-2, the V gene TRBV10-3; tentative D call: TRBD1 (6 bases). CDR1 and CDR2 (germline): ENHRY, SYGVKD. This CDR3 has 15 residues. The CDR3 spells CAICESTGAGNGYTF. For the CDR3, the DNA is TGTGCCATCTGTGAGTCTACGGGGGCGGGAAATGGCTACACCTTC.

The chain is built from TRBV7-9 and TRBJ1-2; 11 nucleotides line up with TRBD1. This CDR3 contains 15 residues. Germline V lookup: CDR1 SEHNR, CDR2 FQNEAQ (reference sequence). Trimming took 6 bases from V and 4 from J; bases not matched to a gene: 7. The CDR3 DNA sequence: TGTGCCAGCAGACCCAAAGGACAGGGGGCCTATGGCTACACCTTC. It encodes CASRPKGQGAYGYTF. Full variable domain (rest looked up from reference TRBV7-9 and TRBJ1-2): DTGVSQNPRHKITKRGQNVTFRCDPISEHNRLYWYRQTLGQGPEFLTYFQNEAQLEKSRLLSDRFSAERPKGSFSTLEIQRTEQGDSAMYLCASRPKGQGAYGYTFGSGTRLTVV.

By frequency in the sample, this clonotype is medium-sized. This chain uses TRBV20-1 with TRBJ2-1; 7 positions agree with TRBD1. The V segment lost 5 bases and the J segment 4 bases; nucleotides outside the gene matches: 8. Germline V gene lookup returns CDR1 DFQATT and CDR2 SNEGSKA (reference sequence). The CDR3 length is 14 residues. For the CDR3, the DNA is TGCAGTGCTCTCACCGGGACAGATTACAATGAGCAGTTCTTC. Residues: CSALTGTDYNEQFF.

Sample share makes this clonotype medium-sized. This chain links TRBV7-9 with TRBJ2-2; no firm D call. The CDR3 consists of 12 residues. V gave up 3 bases and J gave up 6 bases, with 5 bases separating them. Germline assignment: CDR1 SEHNR and CDR2 FQNEAQ (reference sequence). CDR3 nucleotide sequence: TGTGCCAGCAGCTTTGACGCCGGGGAGCTGTTTTTT. Its translation is CASSFDAGELFF.

This clonotype is large. The chain carries TRBV5-4 and TRBJ2-2, with D tentatively TRBD2 (5 bases). The germline CDR1 and CDR2 sequences are SGHNT and YYREEE (reference sequence). The CDR3 loop spans 15 amino acids. V shed 4 bases and J shed 0 bases, with 10 bases lying between them. CDR3 sequence: CASSLPGTNTGELFF. Here the CDR3 DNA reads TGTGCCAGCAGCCTGCCCGGGACGAACACCGGGGAGCTGTTTTTT. Based on the CDR3 plus reference TRBV5-4 and TRBJ2-2, the full variable domain is ETGVTQSPTHLIKTRGQQVTLRCSSQSGHNTVSWYQQALGQGPQFIFQYYREEENGRGNFPPRFSGLQFPNYSSELNVNALELDDSALYLCASSLPGTNTGELFFGEGSRLTVL.

The rearrangement joins TRBV9 to TRBJ1-3, with TRBD1 identical over 8 bases. This CDR3 comprises 15 residues. V was clipped by 3 bases and J by 4 bases; unmatched bases: 6. Per the germline V gene, CDR1 is SGDLS and CDR2 is YYNGEE. The CDR3 is CASSASTGAGNTIYF. CDR3 in DNA: TGTGCCAGCAGCGCTTCGACAGGGGCGGGAAACACCATATATTTT.

This clonotype qualifies as medium-sized. This rearrangement joins TRBV5-5 to TRBJ2-3, with 13 bases lining up with TRBD2. V was pared by 5 bases and J by 4 bases, with 7 bases of the junction left unmatched. This CDR3 spans 16 amino acids. The V gene's germline CDR1 is SGHKS and CDR2 YYEKEE (reference sequence). CDR3 residues: CASSVGLAGAADTQYF. DNA for the CDR3: TGTGCCAGCAGTGTTGGACTAGCGGGGGCGGCAGATACGCAGTATTTT.

In this sample, this clonotype is large (0.1 to 1%). This chain uses TRBV13 with TRBJ1-3; no clear D gene. The CDR3 extends over 17 amino acids. Germline CDR1 and CDR2: PRHDT and FYEKMQ (reference sequence). V was trimmed by 0 bases and J by 0 bases, leaving 12 bases between them. The CDR3 loop is CASSLGTEALSGNTIYF. The DNA of the CDR3 is TGTGCCAGCAGCTTAGGCACGGAGGCACTCTCTGGAAACACCATATATTTT.

J is TRBJ2-1 and V is TRBV13; 8 bases are shared with TRBD1. V was clipped by 5 bases and J by 5 bases; unmatched bases: 8. This CDR3 is 15 amino acids long. Germline V gene lookup returns CDR1 PRHDT and CDR2 FYEKMQ (reference sequence). CDR3 sequence: CASSEEGQEDNEQFF. CDR3 coding DNA: TGTGCCAGCAGCGAGGAGGGACAGGAGGACAATGAGCAGTTCTTC.

By sample share, this clonotype is large. The genes are TRBV27 and TRBJ1-5, with 9 bases that match TRBD1. The length of the CDR3 is 16 residues. Trimming cost V 3 bases and J 1 base; bases outside gene matches: 4. Germline V gene lookup returns CDR1 MNHEY and CDR2 SMNVEV (reference sequence). The CDR3 DNA reads TGTGCCAGCAGTTTGACAGGGGGAAGCAGCAATCAGCCCCAGCATTTT. Encoded protein: CASSLTGGSSNQPQHF.

In its sample, this clonotype is medium-sized (0.01 to 0.1%). The rearrangement links TRBV7-9 to TRBJ2-3; tentative D call: TRBD2 (7 bases). The germline V gene encodes CDR1 SEHNR and CDR2 FQNEAQ (reference sequence). The V end was cut by 5 bases, the J end by 5 bases, with 11 bases between. CDR3 length: 13 residues. DNA of the CDR3: TGTGCCAGCAGCGAAGGGGGGGAAGATACGCAGTATTTT. Translating gives CASSEGGEDTQYF.

The chain carries TRBV29-1 and TRBJ2-3; 8 bases fit TRBD1. Germline V lookup: CDR1 SQVTM, CDR2 ANQGSEA. There are 14 residues in the CDR3. Trimming removed 2 bases from V and 1 base from J; junction bases left unmatched: 2. This CDR3 is CSVELGQGTDTQYF. DNA for the CDR3: TGCAGCGTTGAATTGGGACAGGGCACAGATACGCAGTATTTT.

About this clonotype itself: One end of the junction varies from germline; a read error may be responsible. The rearrangement uses TRBV13 and TRBJ2-2; either TRBD1 or TRBD2 may fit D (5 bases each). The CDR3 contains 15 residues. CDR1 PRHDT and CDR2 FYEKMQ come from the germline V gene (reference sequence). CDR3 sequence: CANSPRGLNTGDLFF. For the CDR3, the DNA is TGTGCCAACAGCCCTCGAGGACTCAACACCGGGGACCTGTTTTTT.

The rearrangement links TRBV18 to TRBJ2-2, with 7 bases lining up with TRBD2. V lost 3 bases and J lost 4; bases outside the gene matches: 8. This CDR3 region has 16 residues. Germline CDR1 KGHSH, CDR2 LQKENI. CDR3 region: CASSPLGSGRTGELFF. As DNA, the CDR3 is TGTGCCAGCTCACCCCTGGGTAGCGGGCGCACCGGGGAGCTGTTTTTT.

This clonotype is termed medium-sized. The V and J genes are TRBV5-1 and TRBJ1-2; 8 positions match TRBD1. This CDR3 contains 15 residues. The junction had 7 bases not matched to a gene; V was cut back by 4 bases and J by 2 bases. Germline values: CDR1 SGHRS, CDR2 YFSETQ. CDR3 in DNA: TGCGCCAGCAGCCTCCGGACAGGGCGAAACTATGGCTACACCTTC. Amino acids: CASSLRTGRNYGYTF.

By its share, this clonotype is medium-sized (0.01 to 0.1%). CDR3 residues: CASSYSRDHNEQFF. The DNA of the CDR3 is TGTGCCAGCAGTTACTCGCGGGATCACAATGAGCAGTTCTTC. The rearrangement joins TRBV6-5 to TRBJ2-1; D may be TRBD2 (6 bases). CDR3 size: 14 residues. Germline V gene lookup returns CDR1 MNHEY and CDR2 SVGAGI. The germline V and J ends were trimmed by 0 bases and 5 bases, with 8 bases remaining between them.

The chain uses TRBV19 and TRBJ1-5; no clear D gene. The V and J ends lost 6 bases and 0 bases respectively, with 27 bases between them. The CDR3 has 20 residues. Germline CDR1 is LNHDA and CDR2 is SQIVND (reference sequence). CDR3 in amino acids: CASSTALPLGLGYSNQPQHF. DNA for the CDR3: TGTGCCAGTAGCACCGCCCTACCTTTAGGTTTGGGATATAGCAATCAGCCCCAGCATTTT.

As for this clonotype: Possible read error: a much larger clone is one base away. This chain uses TRBV4-3 with TRBJ2-1; 9 nucleotides agree with TRBD2. V gave up 7 bases and J gave up 10 bases; unmatched junction bases: 8. The CDR3 has 13 amino acids. CDR1 and CDR2 from the germline V gene are LGHNA and YSLEER. Here the CDR3 reads CASNLGLAEEQFF. Written as DNA, the CDR3 is TGCGCCAGCAACCTGGGACTAGCCGAGGAGCAGTTCTTC.

This clonotype was observed once. For the CDR3, the DNA is TGTGCCAGCAGCTTGGGGCTGACAGGGGGCATATATTCACCCCTCCACTTT. It translates to CASSLGLTGGIYSPLHF. The V gene is TRBV5-5, the J gene TRBJ1-6; 10 nucleotides align to TRBD1. The CDR3 loop spans 17 amino acids. The V gene's germline CDR1 is SGHKS and CDR2 YYEKEE (reference sequence). Trimming took 0 bases from V and 8 from J; bases not matched to a gene: 8.

This clonotype was seen a handful of times. The chain joins TRBV15 to TRBJ2-1; 14 bases agree with TRBD2. J lost 8 bases, V lost 2 bases, and 8 bases had no gene match. CDR1 is LNHNV and CDR2 is YYDKDF in the germline V gene (reference sequence). There are 17 residues in the CDR3. CDR3 protein: CATSRSGLAGAYDEQFF. As DNA, the CDR3 is TGTGCCACCAGCAGATCGGGACTAGCGGGAGCGTATGATGAGCAGTTCTTC. The full variable domain, in which reference TRBV15 and TRBJ2-1 provide the parts outside the CDR3, is DAMVIQNPRYQVTQFGKPVTLSCSQTLNHNVMYWYQQKSSQAPKLLFHYYDKDFNNEADTPDNFQSRRPNTSFCFLDIRSPGLGDTAMYLCATSRSGLAGAYDEQFFGPGTRLTVL.

As concerns this clonotype: The CDR3 end shows no conserved phenylalanine or tryptophan, and so a read error is likely. The chain uses TRBV5-3 and TRBJ2-7; 7 bases agree with TRBD1. TRBV5-3 is placed among ORFs of uncertain function. The length of the CDR3 is 14 residues. Trimming removed 8 bases from V and 4 bases from J; junction bases left unmatched: 12. CDR3 sequence (DNA): TGTGCCAGGGAGCCAGGGACAGCCTCATACGAGCAGTACCTC. It translates to CAREPGTASYEQYL.

This clonotype is medium-sized. This sequence joins TRBV6-1 and TRBJ1-1, with TRBD1 identical over 8 bases. V lost 4 bases and J lost 8; bases outside the gene matches: 18. The CDR3 contains 17 residues. The V gene's germline CDR1 is MNHNS and CDR2 SASEGT. The CDR3 sequence is CASSAIPLATGEDEAFF. As DNA, the CDR3 is TGTGCCAGCAGTGCTATTCCCCTAGCGACAGGGGAGGACGAAGCTTTCTTT.

The V gene is TRBV30, the J gene TRBJ2-2, with 7 bases fitting TRBD1. This CDR3 contains 14 residues. From germline, CDR1 is GTSNPN and CDR2 SVGIG (reference sequence). Trimming took 8 bases from V and 4 from J; bases not matched to a gene: 10. CDR3 amino acids: CAGIQGKGTGELFF. The CDR3 DNA reads TGTGCCGGAATACAGGGGAAGGGCACCGGGGAGCTGTTTTTT.